Shown below are 19 T cell receptor beta chains from a single sample sequenced in a study of T cells after yellow fever vaccination. TCRdb independently ran MiXCR on the 5' RACE reads; one entry per CDR3 protein. The profile shows around 140,000 distinct CDR3 sequences, just over 6.5% of them singletons. Source: CD4+ T cells sorted from PBMCs, taken 10 days after the yellow fever booster vaccination. Every receptor here comes from a man aged 25 to 45 who received the YFV17D yellow fever vaccine.

This clonotype was observed at least ten times. V usage is TRBV7-2 and J usage is TRBJ2-3; the D call may be TRBD1 or TRBD2 (5 bases each). The germline V gene has CDR1 SGHTA and CDR2 FQGNSA. The CDR3 is made up of 14 amino acids. V was clipped by 3 bases and J by 2 bases, with 9 bases between them. CDR3 loop: CASSFGTVTDTQYF. DNA for the CDR3: TGTGCCAGCAGCTTTGGGACGGTCACAGATACGCAGTATTTT. The complete variable domain, with remaining parts taken from reference TRBV7-2 and TRBJ2-3, reads GAGVSQSPSNKVTEKGKDVELRCDPISGHTALYWYRQSLGQGLEFLIYFQGNSAPDKSGLPSDRFSAERTGGSVSTLTIQRTQQEDSAVYLCASSFGTVTDTQYFGPGTRLTVL.

This clonotype has at least ten counts. The CDR3 DNA is TGTGCCAGCAGTTCCCCCCAGGCAGCGGGAGCTTATGAGCAGTACTTC. It yields the protein CASSSPQAAGAYEQYF. The genes are TRBV28 and TRBJ2-7; TRBD2 matches 8 bases. Germline trimming cut 4 bases from V and 7 bases from J; bases unmatched to any gene: 15. This CDR3 region has 16 residues. CDR1 and CDR2 from the germline V gene are MDHEN and SYDVKM.

This clonotype occurred many times. The chain carries TRBV18 and TRBJ2-1, with TRBD2 identical over 9 bases. The CDR3 has 16 residues. Losses at the gene ends were 4 bases for V and 3 bases for J; bases not matched to a gene: 7. Germline CDR1 and CDR2: KGHSH and LQKENI. CDR3 protein: CASSLRLAASYNEQFF. The DNA of the CDR3 is TGTGCCAGCTCACTGAGACTAGCGGCCAGCTACAATGAGCAGTTCTTC.

This clonotype was seen a few times. The chain employs TRBV15 and TRBJ2-2; 12 bases align to TRBD2. CDR3 length equals 17 residues. Germline loops: CDR1 LNHNV, CDR2 YYDKDF (reference sequence). With 6 bases clipped from V and 3 bases from J, the junction kept 8 bases outside the gene matches. The CDR3 protein is CATRKGLAGGDTGELFF. In DNA form, the CDR3 reads TGTGCCACCAGGAAGGGACTAGCGGGTGGTGACACCGGGGAGCTGTTTTTT.

This clonotype was counted ten times or more. This chain uses TRBV5-1 with TRBJ1-5, with TRBD1 as a possible D gene (5 bases). Germline assignment: CDR1 SGHRS and CDR2 YFSETQ. V was pared by 2 bases and J by 6 bases, with 12 bases between. This CDR3 contains 14 residues. CDR3 region: CASSFGGTGQPQHF. Written as DNA, the CDR3 is TGCGCCAGCAGCTTCGGGGGGACGGGTCAGCCCCAGCATTTT.

In the case of this clonotype: A read error is possible here, since a much larger clone lies one base away. The chain carries TRBV20-1 and TRBJ2-7; 8 bases are a match to TRBD1. The CDR3 consists of 15 residues. Germline loops: CDR1 DFQATT, CDR2 SNEGSKA (reference sequence). V lost 5 bases and J lost 2; bases outside the gene matches: 11. The CDR3 nucleotides are TGCAGTGCTGTACCCGCGGCAGGGGGCACCTACGAGCAGTACTTC. This translates into CSAVPAAGGTYEQYF.

This clonotype came up many times. The chain has TRBV6-5 and TRBJ2-7; perhaps TRBD1 as D (6 bases). The ends were cut back, 5 bases at V and 6 bases at J, with 20 bases in the middle. From germline, CDR1 is MNHEY and CDR2 SVGAGI. The CDR3 sequence is 15 residues long. DNA for the CDR3: TGTGCCAGCAGTAACCTTTTGGGCAGGGGAAGCGAGCAGTACTTC. Protein product: CASSNLLGRGSEQYF.

This clonotype was counted ten times or more. This rearrangement joins TRBV19 to TRBJ2-1, with D hard to call. CDR3 length equals 16 residues. V lost 4 bases and J lost 7, with 20 bases in between. Germline lookup yields CDR1 LNHDA and CDR2 SQIVND (reference sequence). DNA for the CDR3: TGTGCCAGTAGTAGACGACACTTCGAAAATGCAAATGAGCAGTTCTTC. This translates into CASSRRHFENANEQFF.

This chain joins TRBV6-5 and TRBJ1-5; D is ambiguous. With 0 bases removed from V and 5 bases from J, the gap between germline ends came to 8 bases. Germline V gene data show CDR1 as MNHEY and CDR2 as SVGAGI. The CDR3 is 14 residues long. CDR3 amino acids: CASSYSPGYQPQHF. The CDR3 DNA reads as TGTGCCAGCAGTTACTCACCTGGTTATCAGCCCCAGCATTTT.

In its sample, this clonotype was seen many times. The genes are TRBV10-3 and TRBJ2-7, with D possibly being TRBD1 (6 bases). With 6 bases removed from V and 7 bases from J, the gap between germline ends came to 13 bases. Germline lookup yields CDR1 ENHRY and CDR2 SYGVKD. The CDR3 is 12 amino acids. The CDR3, as DNA: TGTGCCATCAGCCAACAGGGTAGGGAGCAGTACTTC. This sequence encodes CAISQQGREQYF.

This clonotype was counted many times. This sequence joins TRBV4-2 and TRBJ2-5, with TRBD2 identical over 9 bases. Germline values: CDR1 LGHNA, CDR2 YNFKEQ. This CDR3 has 17 residues. The V segment lost 1 base and the J segment 2 bases; nucleotides outside the gene matches: 8. The CDR3, as DNA: TGTGCCAGCAGCCAAGCTCTTGCGGGAGGGCTACAAGAGACCCAGTACTTC. Translating gives CASSQALAGGLQETQYF.

This clonotype was seen repeatedly, ten times or more. V gene TRBV15 combines with J gene TRBJ2-1; D is possibly TRBD1 or TRBD2 (5 bases each). The ends were cut back, 1 base at V and 7 bases at J, with 14 bases in the middle. Germline CDR1 reads LNHNV; CDR2 reads YYDKDF (reference sequence). The CDR3 sequence is 15 residues long. CDR3 DNA: TGTGCCACCAGCAGAGGGGGGTACCAGAAGAATGAGCAGTTCTTC. This gives the protein CATSRGGYQKNEQFF.

This clonotype has ten or more counts. The chain employs TRBV3-1 and TRBJ1-2, with no clear D. Trimming cost V 2 bases and J 3 bases, with 13 bases left between them. The CDR3 is 15 residues long. CDR1 LGHDT and CDR2 YNNKEL come from the germline V gene (reference sequence). CDR3 sequence reads: CASSQTTPRYYGYTF. Here the CDR3 DNA reads TGTGCCAGCAGCCAAACGACCCCGAGGTACTATGGCTACACCTTC.

This clonotype has a count of ten or more. The chain employs TRBV29-1 and TRBJ2-7; 7 bases agree with TRBD1. Germline CDR1 reads SQVTM; CDR2 reads ANQGSEA. The CDR3 is made up of 13 amino acids. Trimming cost V 1 base and J 4 bases; bases outside gene matches: 4. In DNA form, the CDR3 reads TGCAGCGTTGAAGGAGGGGGCGGATACGAGCAGTACTTC. It encodes CSVEGGGGYEQYF.

The sample holds many counts of this clonotype. The chain joins TRBV2 to TRBJ2-5, with D possibly called TRBD1 or TRBD2 (5 bases each). CDR1 and CDR2 from the germline V gene are SNHLY and FYNNEI. CDR3 length: 13 residues. Trimming removed 7 bases from V and 1 base from J, with 10 bases in between. The CDR3 reads CASNGDGQETQYF. The CDR3 bases are TGTGCCAGCAACGGGGACGGCCAAGAGACCCAGTACTTC.

In its sample, this clonotype was seen many times. This sequence joins TRBV12-3 or TRBV12-4 and TRBJ2-7; 10 bases agree with TRBD1. The CDR3 covers 14 residues. V dropped 1 base and J dropped 9; count of bases not matched to a gene: 6. The chain's CDR3 is CASSLGTGGHVQYF. The DNA for the CDR3 is TGTGCCAGCAGTTTAGGGACAGGGGGACACGTGCAGTACTTC.

Many counts were recorded for this clonotype. The rearrangement links TRBV5-1 to TRBJ2-1; TRBD1 aligns across 9 bases. CDR3 size: 14 residues. Unmatched junction bases numbered 7, after V lost 4 bases and J lost 8 bases. CDR1 SGHRS and CDR2 YFSETQ come from the germline V gene. The CDR3: CASSQGQGIDEQFF. In DNA, the CDR3 is TGCGCCAGCAGCCAGGGACAGGGTATCGATGAGCAGTTCTTC.

The rearrangement links TRBV29-1 to TRBJ1-4; D not certain. Trimming removed 0 bases at V and 8 bases at J, with 4 bases between. Per germline, CDR1 SQVTM and CDR2 ANQGSEA. The CDR3 consists of 11 residues. The CDR3 here is CSVEDQEKLFF. CDR3 coding DNA: TGCAGCGTTGAAGATCAGGAAAAACTGTTTTTT.

This clonotype has at least ten counts. CDR3 amino acids: CASSLDAGGYEQYF. The DNA for the CDR3 is TGTGCCAGCAGCTTAGATGCAGGAGGGTACGAGCAGTACTTC. The rearrangement links TRBV11-2 to TRBJ2-7; tentatively, D is TRBD2 (6 bases). The CDR3 covers 14 residues. V was clipped by 0 bases and J by 4 bases, with 10 bases between them. Germline V gene sequence: CDR1 SGHAT, CDR2 FQNNGV.